This T cell receptor beta chain comes out of a study of blood T cells in healthy people across ages. About this clonotype itself: As yet, its antigen is unknown.

Whole-study results and caveats: Diversity of TCR beta per million T cells declined in a roughly linear way with age. Relative to aged donors, long-lived donors carried more naive CD4+ cells and displayed higher diversity. PBMCs that were unsorted prevented a conclusive naive versus antigen-experienced comparison.

Using a J-beta primer mix together with a sample-barcoded 5' primer, a second PCR was run for roughly 6 to 11 cycles. The template-switch adaptor was a 5' adaptor with 12 random nucleotides. It tagged each cDNA molecule. Using its own MiXCR run on the 5' RACE reads, TCRdb lists one record per CDR3 protein. The data show 1.4 million or so distinct CDR3 sequences, around 40% seen once. Per the germline V gene, CDR1 is SGHRS and CDR2 is YFSETQ. CDR3 size: 14 residues. V was clipped by 7 bases and J by 4 bases, with 17 bases between them. The sequence derives from a woman younger than 30 in good health. This chain links TRBV5-1 with TRBJ2-5, with a tentative D call TRBD2 (5 bases). The material sequenced was blood. This CDR3 is CASDYSRIGETQYF. In DNA, the CDR3 is TGCGCCAGCGACTATAGCAGGATAGGAGAGACCCAGTACTTC.